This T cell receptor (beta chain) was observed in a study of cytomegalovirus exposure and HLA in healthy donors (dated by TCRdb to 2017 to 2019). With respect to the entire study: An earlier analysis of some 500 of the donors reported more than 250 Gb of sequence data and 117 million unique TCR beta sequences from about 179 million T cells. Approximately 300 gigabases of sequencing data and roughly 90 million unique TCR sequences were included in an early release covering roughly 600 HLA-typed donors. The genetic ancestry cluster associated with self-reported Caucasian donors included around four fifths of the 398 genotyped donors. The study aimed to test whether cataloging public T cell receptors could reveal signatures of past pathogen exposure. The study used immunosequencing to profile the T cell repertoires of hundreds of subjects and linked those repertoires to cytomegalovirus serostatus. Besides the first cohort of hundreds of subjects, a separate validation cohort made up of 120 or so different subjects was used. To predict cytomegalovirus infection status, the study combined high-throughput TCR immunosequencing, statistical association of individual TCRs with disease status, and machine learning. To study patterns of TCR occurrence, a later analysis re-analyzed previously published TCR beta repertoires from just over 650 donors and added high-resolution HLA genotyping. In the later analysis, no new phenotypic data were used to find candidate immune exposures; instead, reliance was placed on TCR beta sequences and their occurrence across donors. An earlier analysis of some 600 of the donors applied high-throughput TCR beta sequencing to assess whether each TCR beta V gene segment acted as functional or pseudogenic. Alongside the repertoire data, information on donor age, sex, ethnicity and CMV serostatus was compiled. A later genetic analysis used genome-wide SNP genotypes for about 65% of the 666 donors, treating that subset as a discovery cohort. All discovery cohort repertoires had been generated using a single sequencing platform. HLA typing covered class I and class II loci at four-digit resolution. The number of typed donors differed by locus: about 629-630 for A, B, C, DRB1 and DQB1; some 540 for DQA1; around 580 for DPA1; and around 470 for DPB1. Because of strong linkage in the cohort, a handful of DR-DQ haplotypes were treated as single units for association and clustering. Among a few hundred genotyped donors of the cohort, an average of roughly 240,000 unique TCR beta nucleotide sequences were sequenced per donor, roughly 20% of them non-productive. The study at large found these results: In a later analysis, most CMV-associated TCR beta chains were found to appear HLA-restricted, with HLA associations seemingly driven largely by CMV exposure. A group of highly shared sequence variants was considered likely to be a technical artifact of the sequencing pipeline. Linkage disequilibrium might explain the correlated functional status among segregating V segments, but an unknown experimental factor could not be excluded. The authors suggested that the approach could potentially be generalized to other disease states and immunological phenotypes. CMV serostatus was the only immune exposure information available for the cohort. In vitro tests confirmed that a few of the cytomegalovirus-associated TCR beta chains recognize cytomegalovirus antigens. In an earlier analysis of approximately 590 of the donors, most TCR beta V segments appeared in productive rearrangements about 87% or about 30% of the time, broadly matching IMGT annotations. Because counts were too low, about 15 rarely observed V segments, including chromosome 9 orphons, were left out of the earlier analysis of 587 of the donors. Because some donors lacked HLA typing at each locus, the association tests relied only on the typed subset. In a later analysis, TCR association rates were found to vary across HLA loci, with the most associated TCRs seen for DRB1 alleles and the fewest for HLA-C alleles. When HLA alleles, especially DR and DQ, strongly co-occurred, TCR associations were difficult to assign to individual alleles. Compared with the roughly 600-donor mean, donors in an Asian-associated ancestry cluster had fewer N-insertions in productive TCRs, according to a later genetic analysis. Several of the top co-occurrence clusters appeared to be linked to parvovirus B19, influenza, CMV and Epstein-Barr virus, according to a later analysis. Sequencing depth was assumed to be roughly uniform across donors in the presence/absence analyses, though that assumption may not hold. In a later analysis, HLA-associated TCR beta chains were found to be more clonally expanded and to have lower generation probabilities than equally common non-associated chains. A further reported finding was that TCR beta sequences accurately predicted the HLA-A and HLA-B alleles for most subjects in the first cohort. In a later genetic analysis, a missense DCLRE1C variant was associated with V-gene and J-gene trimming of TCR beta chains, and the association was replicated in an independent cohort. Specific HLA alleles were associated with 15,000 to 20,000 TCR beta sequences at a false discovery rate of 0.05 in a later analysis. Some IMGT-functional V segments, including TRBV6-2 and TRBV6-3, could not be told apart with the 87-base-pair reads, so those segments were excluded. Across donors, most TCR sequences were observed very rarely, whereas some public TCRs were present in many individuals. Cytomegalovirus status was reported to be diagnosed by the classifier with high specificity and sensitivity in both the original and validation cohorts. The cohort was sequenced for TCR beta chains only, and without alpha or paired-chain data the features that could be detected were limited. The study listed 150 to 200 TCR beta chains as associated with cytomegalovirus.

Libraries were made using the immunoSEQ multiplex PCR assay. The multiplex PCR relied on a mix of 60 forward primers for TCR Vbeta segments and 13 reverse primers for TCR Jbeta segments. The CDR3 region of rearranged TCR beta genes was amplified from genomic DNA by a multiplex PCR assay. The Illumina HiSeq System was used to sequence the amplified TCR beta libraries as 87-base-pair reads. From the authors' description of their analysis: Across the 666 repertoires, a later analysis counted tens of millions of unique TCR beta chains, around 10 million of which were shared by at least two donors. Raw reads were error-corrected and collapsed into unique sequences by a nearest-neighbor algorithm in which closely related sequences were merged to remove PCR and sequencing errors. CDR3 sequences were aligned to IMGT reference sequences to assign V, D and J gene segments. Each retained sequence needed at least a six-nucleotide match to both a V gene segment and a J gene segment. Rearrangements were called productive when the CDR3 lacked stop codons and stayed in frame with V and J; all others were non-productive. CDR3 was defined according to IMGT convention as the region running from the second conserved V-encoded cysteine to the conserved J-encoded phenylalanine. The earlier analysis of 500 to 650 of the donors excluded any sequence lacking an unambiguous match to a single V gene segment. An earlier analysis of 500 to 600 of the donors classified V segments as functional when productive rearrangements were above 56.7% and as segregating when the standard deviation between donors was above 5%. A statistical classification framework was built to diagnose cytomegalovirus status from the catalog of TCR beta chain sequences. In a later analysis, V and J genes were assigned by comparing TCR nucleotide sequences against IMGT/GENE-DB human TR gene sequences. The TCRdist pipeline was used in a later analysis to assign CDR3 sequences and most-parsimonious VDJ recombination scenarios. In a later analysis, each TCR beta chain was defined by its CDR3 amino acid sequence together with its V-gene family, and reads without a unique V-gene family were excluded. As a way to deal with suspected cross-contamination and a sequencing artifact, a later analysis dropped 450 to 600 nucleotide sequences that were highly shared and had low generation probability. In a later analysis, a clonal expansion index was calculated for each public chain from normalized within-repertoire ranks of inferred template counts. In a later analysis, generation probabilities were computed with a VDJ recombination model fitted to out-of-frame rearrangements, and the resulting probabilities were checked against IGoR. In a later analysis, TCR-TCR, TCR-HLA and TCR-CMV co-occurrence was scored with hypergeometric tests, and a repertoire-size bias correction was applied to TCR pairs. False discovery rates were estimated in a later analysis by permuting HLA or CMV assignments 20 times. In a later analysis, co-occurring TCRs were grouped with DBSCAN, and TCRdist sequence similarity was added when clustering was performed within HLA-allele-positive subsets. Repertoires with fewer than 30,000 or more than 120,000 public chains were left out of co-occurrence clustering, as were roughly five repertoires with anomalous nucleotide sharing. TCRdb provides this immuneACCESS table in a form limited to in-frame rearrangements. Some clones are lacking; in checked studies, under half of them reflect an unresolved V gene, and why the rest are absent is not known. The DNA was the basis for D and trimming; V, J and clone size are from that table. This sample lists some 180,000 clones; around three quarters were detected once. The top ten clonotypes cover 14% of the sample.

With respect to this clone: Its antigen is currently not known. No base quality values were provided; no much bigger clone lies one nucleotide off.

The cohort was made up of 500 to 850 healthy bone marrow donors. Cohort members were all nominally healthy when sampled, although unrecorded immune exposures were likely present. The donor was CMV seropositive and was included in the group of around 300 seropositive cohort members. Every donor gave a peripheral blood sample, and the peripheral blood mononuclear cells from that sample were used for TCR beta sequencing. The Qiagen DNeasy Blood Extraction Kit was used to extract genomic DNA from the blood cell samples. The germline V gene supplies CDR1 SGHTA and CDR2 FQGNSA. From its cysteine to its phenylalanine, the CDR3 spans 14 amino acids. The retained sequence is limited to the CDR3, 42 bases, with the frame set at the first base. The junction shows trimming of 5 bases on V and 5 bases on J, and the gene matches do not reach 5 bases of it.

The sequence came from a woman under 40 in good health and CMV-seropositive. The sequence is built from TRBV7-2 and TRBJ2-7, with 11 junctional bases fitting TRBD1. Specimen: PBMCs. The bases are TGTGCCAGCAGCCCCCAGGGACAGGGGGACGAGCAGTACTTC. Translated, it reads CASSPQGQGDEQYF.